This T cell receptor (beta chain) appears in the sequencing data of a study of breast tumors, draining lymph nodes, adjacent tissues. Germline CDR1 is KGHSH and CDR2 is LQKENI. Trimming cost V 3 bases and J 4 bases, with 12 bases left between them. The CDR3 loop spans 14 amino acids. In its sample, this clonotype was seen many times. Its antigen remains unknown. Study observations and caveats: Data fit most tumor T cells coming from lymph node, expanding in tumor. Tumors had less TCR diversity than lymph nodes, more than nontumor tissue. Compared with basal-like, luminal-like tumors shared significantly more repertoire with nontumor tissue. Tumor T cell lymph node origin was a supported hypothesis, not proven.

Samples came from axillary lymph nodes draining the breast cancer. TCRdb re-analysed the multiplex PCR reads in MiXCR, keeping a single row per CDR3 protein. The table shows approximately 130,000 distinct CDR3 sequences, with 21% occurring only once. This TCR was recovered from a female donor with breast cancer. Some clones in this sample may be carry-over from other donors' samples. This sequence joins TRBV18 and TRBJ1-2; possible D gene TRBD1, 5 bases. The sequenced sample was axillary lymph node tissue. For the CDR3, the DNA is TGTGCCAGCTCACCTCCGGGACGGAGCTATGGCTACACCTTC. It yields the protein CASSPPGRSYGYTF. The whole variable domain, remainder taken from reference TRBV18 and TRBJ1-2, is NAGVMQNPRHLVRRRGQEARLRCSPMKGHSHVYWYRQLPEEGLKFMVYLQKENIIDESGMPKERFSAEFPKEGPSILRIQQVVRGDSAAYFCASSPPGRSYGYTFGSGTRLTVV.